This T cell receptor (beta chain) originates from a study of blood T cell repertoires in COVID-19. About the research overall: COVID-19 samples collected from the United States, Italy and Spain covered acute and convalescent phases. The cDNA or gDNA used as material had been derived from T cells, B-cell-depleted T cells, or PBMCs.

Assay used: immunoSEQ multiplex PCR; TCRdb lists only in-frame clones, some missing. The sample holds around 120,000 clones, approximately 80% seen once. CDR1 and CDR2 (germline): LGHDT, YNNKEL (reference sequence). Trimming removed 1 base at V and 1 base at J, with 8 bases between. The CDR3 covers 14 residues. The rearrangement links TRBV3-1 (or the pseudogene TRBV3-2) to TRBJ2-7, with D maybe TRBD1 (5 bases). The receptor was derived from a man between 35 and 55 years old with active or convalescent COVID-19. Sequenced sample: peripheral blood. CDR3 protein: CASSQGGGSYEQYF. The CDR3 nucleotides read TGTGCCAGCAGCCAAGGGGGCGGATCCTACGAGCAGTACTTC.